This TCR beta chain was sequenced for a study of cytomegalovirus exposure and HLA in healthy donors. Study results and limitations: HLA allele associations emerged for roughly 17,000 TCR beta sequences in a later analysis, at 0.05 false discovery rate. Analyses of presence/absence relied on an assumption of roughly uniform sequencing depth across donors. In a later analysis, CMV-associated beta chains were mostly HLA-associated, it appeared. The HLA-A and HLA-B alleles of most subjects were reportedly predicted accurately from TCR beta sequences.

V lost 3 bases to trimming and J lost 5 bases; unmatched junction nucleotides: 5. The CDR3 is 14 residues long. Looked up from germline, CDR1 is ENHRY and CDR2 is SYGVKD. PCR involved 60 Vbeta and 13 Jbeta primers. The table came from immunoSEQ multiplex PCR; TCRdb's copy has only in-frame clones and leaves some out. The sample yields about 130,000 clones, approximately 79% seen once. Concerning this clone itself: Its antigen is not known.

The chain has TRBV10-3 and TRBJ2-5; TRBD2 aligns across 8 bases. Sequenced sample: PBMCs. The TCR originated in a man aged 25 to 40 in good health and CMV-seronegative. The CDR3 DNA reads TGTGCCATCAGTGACCCGGGACTAGGGGAGACCCAGTACTTC. Translating gives CAISDPGLGETQYF.